This T cell receptor (beta chain) was captured in a study of blood T cell repertoires in COVID-19. TCRdb's table, derived via immunoSEQ multiplex PCR, lists solely in-frame clones and lacks some. Among fewer than 300,000 clones listed, 70% to 90% were seen once. Trimming left V 4 bases short and J 8 bases short, with 17 bases between. Germline V gene data show CDR1 as MGHDK and CDR2 as SYGVNS. The CDR3 runs to 14 residues. This clonotype was obtained from a woman aged 40 to 50 who had recovered from COVID-19. Specimen: peripheral blood. V is TRBV25-1 and J is TRBJ1-2; D call uncertain. The CDR3 sequence: CASSGVGSLGGYTF. The CDR3 DNA reads as TGTGCCAGCAGTGGGGTAGGGAGTCTGGGGGGCTACACCTTC.